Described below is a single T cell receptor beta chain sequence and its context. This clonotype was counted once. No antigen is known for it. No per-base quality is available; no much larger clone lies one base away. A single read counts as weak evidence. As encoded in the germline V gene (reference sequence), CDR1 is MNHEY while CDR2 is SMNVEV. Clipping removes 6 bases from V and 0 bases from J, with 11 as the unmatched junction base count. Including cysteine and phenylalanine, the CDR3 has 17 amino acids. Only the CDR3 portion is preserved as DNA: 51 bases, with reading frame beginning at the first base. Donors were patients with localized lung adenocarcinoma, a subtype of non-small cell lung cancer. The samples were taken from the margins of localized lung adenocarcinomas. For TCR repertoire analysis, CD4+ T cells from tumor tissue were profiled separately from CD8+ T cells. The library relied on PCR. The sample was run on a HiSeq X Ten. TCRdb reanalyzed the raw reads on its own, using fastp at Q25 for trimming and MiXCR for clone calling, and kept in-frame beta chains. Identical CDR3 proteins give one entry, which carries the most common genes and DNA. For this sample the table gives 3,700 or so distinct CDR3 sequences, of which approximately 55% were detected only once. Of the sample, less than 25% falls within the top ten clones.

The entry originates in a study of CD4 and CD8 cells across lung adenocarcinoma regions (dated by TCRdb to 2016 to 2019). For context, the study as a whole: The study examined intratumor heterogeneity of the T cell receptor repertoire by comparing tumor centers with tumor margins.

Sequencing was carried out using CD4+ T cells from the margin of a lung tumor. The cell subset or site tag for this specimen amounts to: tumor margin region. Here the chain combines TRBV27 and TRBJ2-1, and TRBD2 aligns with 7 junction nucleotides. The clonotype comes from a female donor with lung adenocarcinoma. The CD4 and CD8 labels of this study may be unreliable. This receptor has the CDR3 CASSLWGGGDSYNEQFF. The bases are TGTGCCAGCAGCCTATGGGGGGGGGGTGACTCCTACAATGAGCAGTTCTTC.